One and the same sample provided the 27 T cell receptor beta chains below, sequenced in a study of T cell changes during pregnancy in multiple sclerosis. Generated by immunoSEQ multiplex PCR, the TCRdb table keeps only in-frame clones and is missing some. The table shows tens of thousands of clones, with around 94% occurring only once. Material: CD4+ T cells from peripheral blood mononuclear cells, obtained in the second trimester of pregnancy. The receptors derive from a female donor with multiple sclerosis, enrolled in a pregnancy study.

This clone is medium-sized by share. The chain joins TRBV6-5 to TRBJ2-7; tentatively, D is TRBD2 (6 bases). V shed 8 bases and J shed 1 base, with 12 bases lying between them. In germline, CDR1 is MNHEY, CDR2 SVGAGI. The CDR3 consists of 13 residues. The CDR3 DNA reads TGTGCCAGCTCGGGACTTGCATCCTACGAGCAGTACTTC. Translation: CASSGLASYEQYF.

The V gene is TRBV7-2, the J gene TRBJ1-1; 9 bases match TRBD1. The germline CDR1 and CDR2 sequences are SGHTA and FQGNSA. The CDR3 length is 14 residues. V shed 5 bases and J 6 bases; nucleotides not matched to a gene: 7. This CDR3 reads CASSGQQGAAEAFF. In nucleotides, the CDR3 is TGTGCCAGCAGCGGACAACAGGGGGCGGCTGAAGCTTTCTTT.

The chain employs TRBV19 and TRBJ2-2; a possible D gene is TRBD2 (6 bases). The V gene lost 5 bases and the J gene lost 6 bases, with 19 bases spanning the gap. CDR1 is LNHDA, CDR2 SQIVND, per germline (reference sequence). The CDR3 spans 16 residues. The CDR3 DNA follows: TGTGCCAGTAGTGTGGGGGGTACGATCGTCGCCGGGGAGCTGTTTTTT. It specifies CASSVGGTIVAGELFF.

The rearrangement joins TRBV7-2 to TRBJ2-5, with D perhaps matching TRBD1 (6 bases). Trimming stripped 3 bases from V and 5 bases from J, with 7 bases between. Germline CDR1 reads SGHTA; CDR2 reads FQGNSA. The CDR3 consists of 12 residues. The DNA for the CDR3 is TGTGCCAGCAGCTTCACAGGGGAGACCCAGTACTTC. Its translation is CASSFTGETQYF. The full variable domain, completed using reference TRBV7-2 and TRBJ2-5, is GAGVSQSPSNKVTEKGKDVELRCDPISGHTALYWYRQSLGQGLEFLIYFQGNSAPDKSGLPSDRFSAERTGGSVSTLTIQRTQQEDSAVYLCASSFTGETQYFGPGTRLLVL.

A note on this clone: Other DNA sequences in the sample encode the same CDR3. This rearrangement joins TRBV7-2 to TRBJ2-5; TRBD2 aligns across 7 bases. Per germline, CDR1 SGHTA and CDR2 FQGNSA. J was trimmed by 2 bases and V by 0 bases; bases with no gene match: 0. The CDR3 contains 14 residues. The CDR3 DNA sequence: TGTGCCAGCAGCTTAGCGGGGGGGCAAGAGACCCAGTACTTC. Protein: CASSLAGGQETQYF.

This chain joins TRBV9 and TRBJ1-1; D unclear. CDR1 SGDLS and CDR2 YYNGEE come from the germline V gene. V lost 4 bases and J lost 1, with 14 bases in between. This CDR3 is built from 15 residues. CDR3 sequence: CASSPHGRENTEAFF. The CDR3 nucleotides are TGTGCCAGCAGCCCACACGGGAGAGAGAACACTGAAGCTTTCTTT.

The V and J genes are TRBV23-1 and TRBJ1-4; D is undetermined. TRBV23-1 is classed as an ORF, of uncertain function. This CDR3 comprises 16 residues. V dropped 4 bases and J dropped 4 bases, with 16 bases sitting between them. The chain's CDR3 is CASSPPGRGGNEKLFF. CDR3 coding DNA: TGCGCCAGCAGTCCGCCCGGACGGGGAGGTAATGAAAAACTGTTTTTT.

Here the CDR3 reads CASSSTGFPNIQYF. Here the CDR3 DNA reads TGTGCCAGCAGTTCGACAGGGTTTCCGAACATTCAGTACTTC. V and J are TRBV6-5 and TRBJ2-4; 7 bases are a match to TRBD1. J was trimmed by 7 bases and V by 4 bases; bases with no gene match: 7. The CDR3 sequence is 14 residues long. Germline V gene lookup returns CDR1 MNHEY and CDR2 SVGAGI.

V usage is TRBV6-1 and J usage is TRBJ1-1, with D possibly TRBD1 on 5 matching bases. Trimming took 5 bases from V and 4 from J, leaving 14 bases between them. The CDR3 is 14 amino acids. Per the germline V gene, CDR1 is MNHNS and CDR2 is SASEGT. CDR3 coding DNA: TGTGCCAGCAGTCGGACAACGACAGCCACTGAAGCTTTCTTT. Amino acid sequence: CASSRTTTATEAFF.

This chain joins TRBV30 and TRBJ1-1; D not certain. CDR1 and CDR2 from the germline V gene are GTSNPN and SVGIG (reference sequence). Trimming took off 0 bases at V and 0 bases at J, with 11 bases between the two ends. The CDR3 runs 15 residues. This chain's CDR3 is CAWSVSARMNTEAFF. CDR3 coding DNA: TGTGCCTGGAGTGTATCAGCTAGAATGAACACTGAAGCTTTCTTT.

The V call is TRBV7-2, the J call TRBJ2-1; 9 nucleotides agree with TRBD2. J was trimmed by 1 base and V by 1 base; bases with no gene match: 5. CDR3 length equals 17 residues. Per the germline V gene, CDR1 is SGHTA and CDR2 is FQGNSA. Here the CDR3 DNA reads TGTGCCAGCAGCTTAGGCGGGGGGGCCGGTTCCTACAATGAGCAGTTCTTC. As protein: CASSLGGGAGSYNEQFF.

The gene calls are TRBV7-4 and TRBJ2-1, with a possible D match to TRBD2 (5 bases). With 2 bases removed from V and 8 bases from J, the gap between germline ends came to 16 bases. The V gene's germline CDR1 is SGHVT and CDR2 SQSDAQ. The CDR3 spans 15 residues. DNA for the CDR3: TGTGCCAGCAGCTTAATCGTCCTAGCTAACGATGAGCAGTTCTTC. This codes for CASSLIVLANDEQFF.

The V gene is TRBV19, the J gene TRBJ2-2; possible D gene TRBD1, 5 bases. This CDR3 has 15 amino acids. Between the trimmed V and J ends, which lost 4 bases and 3 bases, there was a span of 12 bases. Germline V CDR1 and CDR2: LNHDA, SQIVND (reference sequence). DNA for the CDR3: TGTGCCAGTAGTACCCAACAGGTGTACACCGGGGAGCTGTTTTTT. Translating gives CASSTQQVYTGELFF.

This chain joins TRBV30 and TRBJ2-1; 8 bases fit TRBD2. CDR3 size: 12 residues. The junction had 4 bases not matched to a gene; V was cut back by 2 bases and J by 10 bases. Per germline, CDR1 GTSNPN and CDR2 SVGIG (reference sequence). The chain's CDR3 is CAWSSSGGEQFF. CDR3 nucleotides: TGTGCCTGGAGTTCGAGCGGGGGCGAGCAGTTCTTC.

The chain links TRBV19 to TRBJ1-1, with 7 bases aligning to TRBD1. The J segment lost 2 bases and the V segment lost 4 bases, leaving 7 bases of the junction unmatched. CDR3 length equals 15 residues. Germline assignment: CDR1 LNHDA and CDR2 SQIVND (reference sequence). CDR3: CASSTIGQANTEAFF. CDR3 coding DNA: TGTGCCAGTAGTACCATAGGACAGGCCAACACTGAAGCTTTCTTT.

V gene TRBV7-3 combines with J gene TRBJ2-3, with TRBD2 as a possible D gene (5 bases). The length of the CDR3 is 13 residues. The germline gives CDR1 SGHTA, CDR2 FQGTGA. Trimming removed 5 bases at V and 7 bases at J, with 13 bases between. CDR3 sequence (DNA): TGTGCCAGCAGCCAGTCGGCCGGGAATACGCAGTATTTT. Encoded protein: CASSQSAGNTQYF.

The chain couples TRBV5-5 to TRBJ2-7, with a weak D call TRBD1 (6 bases). This CDR3 spans 17 amino acids. From germline, CDR1 is SGHKS and CDR2 YYEKEE (reference sequence). V gave up 0 bases and J gave up 3 bases, with 19 bases separating them. CDR3 in amino acids: CASSLATQGFGVYEQYF. Here the CDR3 DNA reads TGTGCCAGCAGCTTGGCAACCCAGGGGTTTGGAGTCTACGAGCAGTACTTC.

The chain couples TRBV7-7 to TRBJ2-2; 7 nucleotides line up with TRBD2. The V and J ends lost 1 base and 3 bases, in that order; junction bases with no gene match: 11. CDR1 SSHAT and CDR2 FNYEAQ come from the germline V gene (reference sequence). CDR3 length: 18 amino acids. As DNA, the CDR3 is TGTGCCAGCAGCTTAGATAGGGCCGCTAGCGGATACACCGGGGAGCTGTTTTTT. Translated, it gives CASSLDRAASGYTGELFF.

V and J are TRBV23-1 and TRBJ2-7; a weak D match, TRBD2 (7 bases). TRBV23-1 is sorted into the ORF group, with uncertain function. The CDR3 has 22 residues. V was pared by 3 bases and J by 6 bases, with 39 bases between. The CDR3 protein is CASSQWNHPWRGLDQSFSEQYF. The CDR3 DNA reads TGCGCCAGCAGTCAGTGGAACCACCCCTGGCGGGGGCTCGACCAATCTTTCTCCGAGCAGTACTTC.

V and J are TRBV30 and TRBJ2-3; perhaps TRBD2 as D (6 bases). Deletions cut 3 bases from V and 2 bases from J, with 9 bases between. CDR3 length equals 13 residues. The V gene's germline CDR1 is GTSNPN and CDR2 SVGIG (reference sequence). DNA for the CDR3: TGTGCCTGGAGAAGGGGACTCACAGATACGCAGTATTTT. Translating it yields CAWRRGLTDTQYF.

The rearrangement uses TRBV5-4 and TRBJ1-3, with 7 bases fitting TRBD1. Germline CDR1 reads SGHNT; CDR2 reads YYREEE (reference sequence). The trim removed 5 bases at V and 1 base at J, leaving 9 bases unmatched. The CDR3 runs 16 residues. CDR3 residues: CASSFDTGASGNTIYF. DNA of the CDR3: TGTGCCAGCAGTTTCGATACAGGGGCGTCTGGAAACACCATATATTTT.

V gene TRBV9 combines with J gene TRBJ2-5; D perhaps matches TRBD1 (6 bases). TRBJ2-7 matches the DNA end more closely, so the J call is doubtful. CDR3 length equals 18 residues. Germline values: CDR1 SGDLS, CDR2 YYNGEE. The CDR3, as DNA: TGTGCCAGCAGCGTAGCTACAGCCACGGCCGGACAGATCAACGAGCAGTACTTC. Its protein is CASSVATATAGQINEQYF.

This sequence joins TRBV27 and TRBJ1-1; tentatively, D is TRBD1 (5 bases). The V end lost 4 bases, the J end lost 6 bases, and 21 bases lay between the germline ends. CDR3 length: 16 amino acids. CDR1 is MNHEY, CDR2 SMNVEV, per germline (reference sequence). CDR3 sequence reads: CASSYVPPRQRPEAFF. In nucleotides, the CDR3 is TGTGCCAGCAGTTACGTTCCCCCCCGACAGAGACCTGAAGCTTTCTTT.

The genes are TRBV5-1 and TRBJ1-5, with 7 bases identical to TRBD1. The CDR3 is made up of 18 amino acids. Germline CDR1 SGHRS, CDR2 YFSETQ. V gave up 2 bases and J gave up 2 bases; unmatched junction bases: 13. The DNA of the CDR3 is TGCGCCAGCAGCTTTGGGGACAGCCGTGGCGGGGGCAATCAGCCCCAGCATTTT. It is translated as CASSFGDSRGGGNQPQHF.

The chain couples TRBV14 to TRBJ1-1, with TRBD1 matching over 10 bases. This CDR3 has 15 residues. CDR1 and CDR2 from the germline V gene are SGHDN and FVKESK. V lost 3 bases and J lost 1; bases outside the gene matches: 2. Here the CDR3 reads CASSQRTGGNTEAFF. The CDR3 DNA follows: TGTGCCAGCAGCCAGAGGACAGGGGGGAACACTGAAGCTTTCTTT.

This chain connects TRBV5-1 to TRBJ1-2, with D possibly TRBD1 on 5 matching bases. V dropped 4 bases and J dropped 3 bases, with 10 bases sitting between them. Germline V gene data show CDR1 as SGHRS and CDR2 as YFSETQ. The CDR3 runs to 13 residues. This CDR3 reads CASSRGGDYGYTF. In DNA, the CDR3 is TGCGCCAGCAGCAGGGGAGGCGACTATGGCTACACCTTC.

This clone was seen once. The CDR3 loop reads CATHRGGGRMNTEAFF. Here the CDR3 DNA reads TGTGCCACGCACCGGGGGGGTGGGAGAATGAACACTGAAGCTTTCTTT. This chain links TRBV5-4 with TRBJ1-1; a possible D gene is TRBD1 (5 bases). Germline CDR1 is SGHNT and CDR2 is YYREEE (reference sequence). V was clipped by 9 bases and J by 0 bases, with 21 bases between them. The CDR3 loop spans 16 amino acids.